This TCR beta chain came from a study of blood T cell repertoires in COVID-19. Study details: Sample material is recorded as cDNA or gDNA derived from T cells, B-cell-depleted T cells, or PBMCs.

Profiling relied on immunoSEQ multiplex PCR, and the TCRdb table lists in-frame clones only, not all of them. The table includes approximately 200,000 clones, roughly nine tenths detected once. Residents of about two dozen US areas, aged 18 to 89 years, made up the participants. Participant-reported clinical history was the basis for cohort assignment. Recovered participants had two consecutive negative NP/OP PCR tests, healthcare professional clearance, or symptom resolution. What was sequenced was PBMCs or T cells enriched from blood (not recorded which). The TCR originated in a man aged 25-45 years who had recovered from COVID-19.

DNA of the CDR3: TGTGCCAGCAGTCAGGACAGCTACTATGGCTACACCTTC. It codes for CASSQDSYYGYTF. The chain combines TRBV12-3 or TRBV12-4 with TRBJ1-2; weak D call: TRBD1 (6 bases). V shed 5 bases and J shed 3 bases, with 10 bases lying between them. CDR3 size: 13 residues.